Presented here are 9 T cell receptor beta chains from one specimen sequenced in a study of Ad26.COV2.S vaccination and SARS-CoV-2 variants. The method was immunoSEQ multiplex PCR; TCRdb's version includes in-frame clones alone and lacks a portion of them. The sample holds over 400,000 clones, approximately 89% seen once. Stated treatment: roughly 20 received Ad26.COV2.S at low or high dose, single or two shots; 5 received placebo; per-sample allocation not given. Each sample was drawn 63 days after the first injection (of vaccine or placebo). The source was peripheral blood, collected in a trial of Ad26.COV2.S vaccine versus placebo. The receptors here all came from a person aged 18-60 years who received the Ad26.COV2.S COVID-19 vaccine or a placebo.

The chain links TRBV11-3 to TRBJ1-1, with D hard to call. V was pared by 1 base and J by 1 base, with 7 bases between. The germline V gene has CDR1 SGHNT and CDR2 YENEEA. This CDR3 region has 14 residues. The CDR3 spells CASSLGRSNTEAFF. The CDR3 coding sequence is TGTGCCAGCAGCTTAGGCCGCTCGAACACTGAAGCTTTCTTT.

V usage is TRBV28 and J usage is TRBJ2-1; the D gene is possibly TRBD2 (6 bases). V was shortened by 2 bases and J by 9 bases, with 8 bases between the two germline ends. CDR3 length equals 12 residues. The germline gives CDR1 MDHEN, CDR2 SYDVKM. CDR3 loop: CASSLGGFEQFF. The CDR3 DNA follows: TGTGCCAGCAGTTTAGGGGGGTTTGAGCAGTTCTTC.

The CDR3 region is CASSPQGVTDTQYF. The CDR3 bases are TGCGCCAGCAGCCCACAGGGGGTAACAGATACGCAGTATTTT. J is TRBJ2-3 and V is TRBV5-1; 8 bases match TRBD1. The J segment lost 3 bases and the V segment lost 4 bases, leaving 4 bases of the junction unmatched. The germline CDR1 and CDR2 sequences are SGHRS and YFSETQ. There are 14 residues in the CDR3.

V is TRBV6-4 and J is TRBJ2-7; weak D call: TRBD2 (6 bases). Between the trimmed V and J ends, which lost 6 bases and 5 bases, there was a span of 14 bases. The CDR3 extends over 13 amino acids. Looked up from germline, CDR1 is MRHNA and CDR2 is SNTAGT. Here the CDR3 reads CASRGGRLDEQYV. Here the CDR3 DNA reads TGTGCCAGCAGGGGAGGCCGACTGGACGAGCAGTACGTC.

This chain links TRBV11-1 with TRBJ2-5; 11 nucleotides agree with TRBD2. V lost 1 base, J lost 10 bases, and 5 bases stayed unmatched. The CDR3 has 14 residues. Germline V gene data show CDR1 as SGHAT and CDR2 as FQDESV (reference sequence). The CDR3 sequence: CASSLGELAGVQYF. The CDR3 DNA reads as TGTGCCAGCAGCTTAGGTGAACTAGCGGGGGTCCAGTACTTC.

Of note for this clone: Other DNA variants within this sample encode the same CDR3. V usage is TRBV5-1 and J usage is TRBJ1-2; 7 positions agree with TRBD1. Germline V gives CDR1 SGHRS, CDR2 YFSETQ. The ends lost 2 bases at V and 2 bases at J; junction bases unmatched: 3. The CDR3 sequence is 14 residues long. The CDR3, as DNA: TGCGCCAGCAGCTTATCACAGGGGAACTATGGCTACACCTTC. As protein: CASSLSQGNYGYTF.

The chain couples TRBV12-3 or TRBV12-4 to TRBJ2-7; 8 positions agree with TRBD2. V lost 4 bases to trimming and J lost 3 bases; unmatched junction nucleotides: 2. The CDR3 totals 13 residues. CDR3 region: CASSSRGGYEQYF. The CDR3 DNA reads TGTGCCAGCAGTTCTCGGGGGGGCTACGAGCAGTACTTC.

The V call is TRBV5-1, the J call TRBJ1-2; 7 bases align to TRBD1. The V gene end was trimmed by 2 bases and the J gene end by 5 bases; junction bases not matched to a gene: 18. The CDR3 extends over 18 amino acids. Looked up from germline, CDR1 is SGHRS and CDR2 is YFSETQ. The CDR3 here is CASSFNEGDSGDFYGYTF. CDR3 coding DNA: TGCGCCAGCAGCTTTAACGAGGGGGACAGTGGAGATTTTTATGGCTACACCTTC.

CDR3 region: CAIRGPGSDEQYV. The CDR3 region has the DNA TGTGCCATCAGGGGCCCAGGGTCCGACGAGCAGTACGTC. The V gene is TRBV10-3, the J gene TRBJ2-7; D is possibly TRBD1 (5 bases). The germline V gene has CDR1 ENHRY and CDR2 SYGVKD. V was pared by 6 bases and J by 5 bases, with 14 bases between. This CDR3 is 13 amino acids long.